A single sample is the source of the 13 T cell receptor beta chains below, sequenced in a study of T cell responses to AZD1222 COVID-19 vaccine. Data came from immunoSEQ multiplex PCR; TCRdb stores just in-frame clones and leaves some out. In the table there are approximately 190,000 clones, about 87% of which are singletons. Sequencing used peripheral blood, obtained on day 0 of MenACWY control vaccination. The receptors were gathered from an adult in good health.

V is TRBV4-1 and J is TRBJ2-2; 7 nucleotides align to TRBD1. V was clipped by 1 base and J by 1 base; unmatched bases: 12. The CDR3 consists of 19 residues. Looked up from germline, CDR1 is MGHRA and CDR2 is YSYEKL. The CDR3: CASSQGAEYRGLNTGELFF. For the CDR3, the DNA is TGCGCCAGCAGCCAAGGGGCGGAGTACAGGGGCCTGAACACCGGGGAGCTGTTTTTT.

The V and J genes are TRBV20-1 and TRBJ1-4; possibly TRBD1 for D (6 bases). The germline V gene has CDR1 DFQATT and CDR2 SNEGSKA (reference sequence). CDR3 length equals 17 residues. Between the trimmed V and J ends, which lost 3 bases and 0 bases, there was a span of 17 bases. As DNA, the CDR3 is TGCAGTGCTAGTAGACAGGATAGAGTGTCAACTAATGAAAAACTGTTTTTT. It yields the protein CSASRQDRVSTNEKLFF.

The CDR3 protein is CASSQEGSRTGELFF. CDR3 in DNA: TGTGCCAGCAGCCAAGAGGGGAGCCGGACCGGGGAGCTGTTTTTT. The V call is TRBV3-1 (or the pseudogene TRBV3-2), the J call TRBJ2-2, with a weak D call TRBD2 (5 bases). The CDR3 totals 15 residues. CDR1 is LGHDT, CDR2 YNNKEL, per germline (reference sequence). The V and J ends lost 0 bases and 5 bases respectively, with 10 bases between them.

The rearrangement uses TRBV7-9 and TRBJ1-2, with D tentatively TRBD1 (6 bases). Trimming removed 5 bases from V and 8 bases from J, with 18 bases in between. This CDR3 contains 14 residues. CDR1 is SEHNR, CDR2 FQNEAQ, per germline (reference sequence). CDR3 amino acids: CASSVMTGGGGYTF. The CDR3 DNA reads as TGTGCCAGCAGCGTTATGACAGGCGGAGGAGGCTACACCTTC.

The rearrangement joins TRBV24-1 to TRBJ1-3; no clear D. V lost 10 bases to trimming and J lost 0 bases, with 18 bases between them. This CDR3 is built from 16 residues. Looked up from germline, CDR1 is KGHDR and CDR2 is SFDVKD. Here the CDR3 DNA reads TGTGCCACTACTAAAAGGGCTTATTACTCTGGAAACACCATATATTTT. Amino acids: CATTKRAYYSGNTIYF.

This clone occurred once. The chain uses TRBV27 and TRBJ2-7, with TRBD1 matching over 10 bases. The CDR3 loop spans 17 amino acids. The germline V gene encodes CDR1 MNHEY and CDR2 SMNVEV (reference sequence). Trimming took 2 bases from V and 3 from J; bases not matched to a gene: 10. The CDR3 region has the DNA TGTGCCAGCAGTTTACAGGGACAGGGGCGCAGGTACTACGAGCAGTACTTC. Its translation is CASSLQGQGRRYYEQYF.

The V call is TRBV9, the J call TRBJ2-1; a weak D match, TRBD2 (5 bases). The CDR3 runs to 15 residues. CDR1 is SGDLS and CDR2 is YYNGEE in the germline V gene. The V end was cut by 0 bases, the J end by 6 bases, with 13 bases between. The CDR3, as DNA: TGTGCCAGCAGCGTAGGCGGGCTAGCCATCAATGAGCAGTTCTTC. The encoded protein is CASSVGGLAINEQFF.

The genes are TRBV24-1 and TRBJ2-3; 14 nucleotides line up with TRBD2. CDR3 length: 14 amino acids. The germline gives CDR1 KGHDR, CDR2 SFDVKD. V gave up 9 bases and J gave up 5 bases; unmatched junction bases: 3. Written as DNA, the CDR3 is TGTGCCACCCGGGGACTAGCGGGAGAAGATACGCAGTATTTT. Its translation is CATRGLAGEDTQYF.

Only a few counts were recorded for this clone. The V and J genes are TRBV4-2 and TRBJ2-1; 7 bases map to TRBD1. Losses at the gene ends were 1 base for V and 10 bases for J; bases not matched to a gene: 10. The CDR3 length is 15 residues. The germline V gene has CDR1 LGHNA and CDR2 YNFKEQ. CDR3 sequence reads: CASSQGDEGAKEQFF. CDR3 sequence (DNA): TGTGCCAGCAGCCAAGGAGATGAGGGGGCCAAGGAGCAGTTCTTC.

V gene TRBV19 combines with J gene TRBJ2-5; weak D call: TRBD1 (5 bases). This CDR3 spans 14 amino acids. CDR1 and CDR2 (germline): LNHDA, SQIVND (reference sequence). V dropped 10 bases and J dropped 3 bases, with 18 bases sitting between them. Here the CDR3 DNA reads TGTGCCACCAACCCACAGGTTGGCGAAGAGACCCAGTACTTC. It specifies CATNPQVGEETQYF. The full variable domain, completed using reference TRBV19 and TRBJ2-5, is DGGITQSPKYLFRKEGQNVTLSCEQNLNHDAMYWYRQDPGQGLRLIYYSQIVNDFQKGDIAEGYSVSREKKESFPLTVTSAQKNPTAFYLCATNPQVGEETQYFGPGTRLLVL.

The chain uses TRBV6-2 or TRBV6-3 and TRBJ2-7; perhaps TRBD1 as D (5 bases). The germline V gene has CDR1 MNHEY and CDR2 SVGEGT. V was pared by 5 bases and J by 7 bases, with 9 bases between. The CDR3 contains 11 residues. Here the CDR3 reads CASSGAREQYF. The CDR3 DNA follows: TGTGCCAGCAGTGGGGCTCGGGAGCAGTACTTC.

A single count supports this clone. This sequence joins TRBV27 and TRBJ1-4, with 7 bases matching TRBD1. Trimming removed 3 bases from V and 7 bases from J; junction bases left unmatched: 8. The CDR3 totals 15 residues. Germline loops: CDR1 MNHEY, CDR2 SMNVEV (reference sequence). The CDR3 DNA follows: TGTGCCAGCAGTTTGCAGGGGGGGGGTTTTGAAAAACTGTTTTTT. Its protein is CASSLQGGGFEKLFF.

The rearrangement joins TRBV6-1 to TRBJ1-1, with D hard to call. The V and J ends lost 3 bases and 3 bases respectively, with 11 bases between them. The germline V gene encodes CDR1 MNHNS and CDR2 SASEGT. The CDR3 runs to 14 residues. The CDR3 nucleotides read TGTGCCAGCAGTGAGAATTACGGTTACACTGAAGCTTTCTTT. This codes for CASSENYGYTEAFF.